The entry below gives a single T cell receptor beta chain sequence along with its context. The sample originates from a study of blood T cell repertoires in COVID-19. Only in-frame clones appear in the TCRdb table, and some are missing; sequencing was by immunoSEQ multiplex PCR. This table holds about 300,000 clones, 75% to 95% found once. Per the germline V gene, CDR1 is KGHDR and CDR2 is SFDVKD. The length of the CDR3 is 18 residues. J lost 1 base, V lost 2 bases, and 10 bases had no gene match. The sequencing input was peripheral blood. This receptor was taken from a woman in her 30s with COVID-19, enrolled during active disease. The chain has TRBV24-1 and TRBJ1-2, with 9 bases that match TRBD1. The CDR3 is CATSDSPGQGMGNYGYTF. CDR3 nucleotides: TGTGCCACCAGTGATTCCCCGGGACAGGGTATGGGTAACTATGGCTACACCTTC.